The clone carrying this TCR beta chain was observed a single time. Assignments of participants to cohorts depended upon their own reported clinical history. Each exposed participant met a COVID-19 case in the 2 weeks preceding study entry. The sample belongs to a study of blood T cell repertoires in COVID-19. Turning to the study itself: From T cells, B-cell-depleted T cells, or PBMCs came the material, which was cDNA or gDNA.

V gave up 0 bases and J gave up 0 bases; unmatched junction bases: 11. Per germline, CDR1 SGHAT and CDR2 FQNNGV. The CDR3 length is 19 residues. Some clones are missing from TCRdb's copy, which holds only in-frame ones; the method was immunoSEQ multiplex PCR. In the table there are roughly 260,000 clones, about 83% of which are singletons. The sequenced sample was PBMCs or T cells enriched from blood (not recorded which). The sequence came from a woman aged 35 to 49 who had been exposed to COVID-19. The chain links TRBV11-2 to TRBJ1-2; 9 positions agree with TRBD1. The CDR3 loop reads CASSLDRPTGGLTNYGYTF. The CDR3 DNA is TGTGCCAGCAGCTTAGATCGGCCGACAGGGGGTCTCACTAACTATGGCTACACCTTC.